A selection of T cell receptor beta chains follows, all from one sample in a study of T-cell reconstitution after alpha-beta-depleted transplantation in children. A single record per CDR3 protein comes from TCRdb applying MiXCR to the PCR reads. The table shows about 610,000 distinct CDR3 sequences, with over 9.5% occurring only once. The sample in question was PBMCs from the stem cell graft donor, obtained from the stem cell graft. Source of these receptors: a human donor who donated a stem cell graft to a child with acute myeloid leukemia. CDR3s include the opening cysteine and the closing phenylalanine or tryptophan. D genes are given only for firm matches. Rows give clone size only sometimes, using once, few, many, or a class for an expanded clone.

J,D,length,V,size,CDR3,DNA
TRBJ2-1,TRBD2,14,TRBV7-2,few,CASSLNSGRWEQFF,TGTGCCAGCAGCTTAAACAGCGGGAGGTGGGAGCAGTTCTTC
TRBJ2-1,TRBD2,15,TRBV12-3/TRBV12-4,many,CASSQLANTYNEQFF,TGTGCCAGCAGCCAACTAGCGAACACCTACAATGAGCAGTTCTTC
TRBJ2-7,.,13,TRBV20-1,many,CSWTATSSYEQYF,TGCAGTTGGACAGCCACGAGCTCCTACGAGCAGTACTTC
TRBJ1-6,TRBD1,15,TRBV11-2,few,CASSLDRTGSSPLHF,TGTGCCAGCAGCTTAGATCGGACAGGGAGTTCACCCCTCCACTTT
TRBJ2-1,.,15,TRBV12-3/TRBV12-4,many,CASSFHRDVHNEQFF,TGTGCCAGCAGTTTTCACCGGGACGTCCACAATGAGCAGTTCTTC
TRBJ1-2,TRBD1,14,TRBV7-3,few,CASSVTRDREGYTF,TGTGCCAGCAGCGTAACCCGGGACAGGGAAGGCTACACCTTC
TRBJ2-7,TRBD2,14,TRBV29-1,.,CSVVFSGDTYEQYF,TGCAGCGTTGTTTTCAGCGGGGATACCTACGAGCAGTACTTC
TRBJ2-3,.,17,TRBV20-1,.,CSARDSYRADYTDTQYF,TGCAGTGCTAGAGATAGTTACCGGGCGGACTACACAGATACGCAGTATTTT
TRBJ2-5,.,14,TRBV7-2,few,CASSSDRGVETQYF,TGTGCCAGCAGCTCGGATCGGGGCGTTGAGACCCAGTACTTC
TRBJ2-1,TRBD2,16,TRBV7-2,.,CASTSSRASGTYEQFF,TGTGCCAGCACCTCCTCTCGGGCTAGCGGGACATATGAGCAGTTCTTC
TRBJ1-6,TRBD1,16,TRBV4-3,many,CASSQDTGVSNSPLHF,TGCGCCAGCAGCCAAGATACAGGGGTCTCTAATTCACCCCTCCACTTT
TRBJ1-2,.,13,TRBV24-1,.,CATSAAQPQGYTF,TGTGCCACCAGTGCGGCACAGCCCCAGGGCTACACCTTC
TRBJ2-1,TRBD2,17,TRBV30,.,CAWRRREGTQRGNEQFF,TGTGCCTGGCGACGGCGGGAGGGCACCCAGCGGGGCAATGAGCAGTTCTTC
TRBJ1-5,.,14,TRBV28,many,CASSFPRERQPQHF,TGTGCCAGCAGTTTTCCCAGGGAACGTCAGCCCCAGCATTTT
TRBJ1-3,.,14,TRBV6-1,many,CASSASRGRNTIYF,TGTGCCAGCAGTGCTAGCCGTGGGAGAAACACCATATATTTT
TRBJ2-4,.,17,TRBV6-4,.,CASSTRSEEQRKNIQYF,TGTGCCAGCAGTACCCGATCGGAAGAACAAAGAAAGAACATTCAGTACTTC
TRBJ2-6,.,15,TRBV29-1,few,CSGLNRVSGANVLTF,TGCAGCGGCCTCAACAGGGTCTCTGGGGCCAACGTCCTGACTTTC
TRBJ1-1,TRBD1,14,TRBV20-1,few,CSANTGTVNTEAFF,TGCAGTGCCAATACCGGGACAGTGAACACTGAAGCTTTCTTT
TRBJ2-1,TRBD2,15,TRBV12-3/TRBV12-4,many,CASSLAGAHGLEQFF,TGTGCCAGCAGCCTAGCGGGAGCGCATGGACTTGAGCAGTTCTTC
TRBJ2-1,TRBD2,15,TRBV5-6,few,CASMSGGDYRNEQFF,TGTGCCAGCATGAGTGGGGGGGACTATCGCAATGAGCAGTTCTTC
TRBJ1-1,TRBD1,17,TRBV9,many,CASSVRATGISNTEAFF,TGTGCCAGCAGCGTGAGGGCGACAGGGATATCGAACACTGAAGCTTTCTTT
TRBJ2-7,.,15,TRBV4-3,many,CASSQDRTEAYEQYF,TGCGCCAGCAGCCAAGATCGGACAGAGGCCTACGAGCAGTACTTC
TRBJ2-5,TRBD2,16,TRBV7-2,.,CASSPVGSGREETQYF,TGTGCCAGCAGCCCAGTGGGCAGCGGGAGGGAGGAGACCCAGTACTTC
TRBJ2-7,TRBD2,18,TRBV14,once,CASSPLPGLAGALYEQYF,TGTGCCAGCAGCCCTCTTCCGGGACTAGCGGGAGCCCTCTACGAGCAGTACTTC
TRBJ2-5,.,15,TRBV9,.,CASSPQVPSIETQYF,TGTGCCAGCAGCCCGCAGGTGCCATCCATAGAGACCCAGTACTTC
TRBJ2-3,.,15,TRBV7-9,many,CASRRDGISTDTQYF,TGTGCCAGCAGACGGGACGGGATCAGCACAGATACGCAGTATTTT
TRBJ2-7,.,16,TRBV7-2,.,CASSLELAYPPGEQYF,TGTGCCAGCAGCTTAGAATTGGCGTATCCCCCAGGCGAGCAGTACTTC
TRBJ2-1,.,12,TRBV23-1,few,CASRAEHDEQFF,TGCGCCAGCAGGGCAGAACACGATGAGCAGTTCTTC
TRBJ2-1,.,16,TRBV21-1,many,CASSPHGAPSYNEQFF,TGTGCCAGCAGCCCGCATGGGGCACCTTCCTACAATGAGCAGTTCTTC
TRBJ2-5,.,17,TRBV21-1,few,CASSKGDRARNQETQYF,TGTGCCAGCAGCAAAGGGGACAGGGCACGAAATCAAGAGACCCAGTACTTC
TRBJ1-3,.,15,TRBV12-3/TRBV12-4,.,CASSSGHPSGNTIYF,TGTGCCAGCAGCTCGGGGCACCCCTCTGGAAACACCATATATTTT
TRBJ1-5,.,15,TRBV24-1,many,CATSDLDSLDQPQHF,TGTGCCACCAGTGATTTGGACAGTCTCGATCAGCCCCAGCATTTT
TRBJ1-1,.,15,TRBV5-1,many,CASSPEERRGTEAFF,TGCGCCAGCAGCCCGGAGGAGCGCCGCGGAACTGAAGCTTTCTTT
TRBJ2-3,.,18,TRBV11-1,few,CASSLKAGAIAATDTQYF,TGTGCCAGCAGCTTAAAGGCGGGGGCTATAGCGGCCACAGATACGCAGTATTTT
TRBJ1-1,.,12,TRBV20-1,few,CSATGVNTEAFF,TGCAGTGCTACAGGGGTGAACACTGAAGCTTTCTTT
TRBJ2-3,TRBD2,16,TRBV20-1,.,CSARDFISGSSDTQYF,TGCAGTGCTAGAGATTTCATTAGCGGGAGTTCAGATACGCAGTATTTT
TRBJ1-2,TRBD1,15,TRBV5-1,many,CASSFQTGVNYGYTF,TGCGCCAGCAGCTTCCAGACAGGGGTCAACTATGGCTACACCTTC
TRBJ1-5,TRBD1,11,TRBV24-1,.,CATSEGTGVRF,TGTGCCACCAGTGAAGGGACAGGGGTTCGTTTT
TRBJ1-2,.,12,TRBV12-3/TRBV12-4,.,CASSRDATSNTF,TGTGCCAGCAGCCGGGACGCCACTTCCAACACCTTC
TRBJ2-3,.,11,TRBV6-6,many,CASTRRNTQYF,TGTGCCAGCACCCGTAGGAATACGCAGTATTTT
TRBJ1-2,TRBD1,14,TRBV20-1,.,CSATPGQGASGYTF,TGCAGTGCTACCCCGGGACAGGGGGCGTCTGGCTACACCTTC
TRBJ2-7,TRBD2,14,TRBV7-2,.,CASSGLAGGLEQYF,TGTGCCAGCAGCGGACTAGCGGGAGGGCTTGAGCAGTACTTC
TRBJ2-3,.,14,TRBV20-1,.,CSARRAAGTDTQYF,TGCAGTGCTAGAAGGGCAGCAGGAACAGATACGCAGTATTTT
TRBJ1-5,.,15,TRBV28,few,CASSFPGEGDQPQHF,TGTGCCAGCAGTTTTCCAGGGGAGGGCGATCAGCCCCAGCATTTT
TRBJ1-1,.,12,TRBV6-2/TRBV6-3,few,CASSYSGILAFF,TGTGCCAGCAGTTACTCGGGGATCCTGGCTTTCTTT
TRBJ2-7,TRBD1,15,TRBV30,few,CAWTSGGQGLYEQYF,TGTGCCTGGACCTCAGGGGGACAAGGGCTTTACGAGCAGTACTTC
TRBJ1-1,TRBD1,15,TRBV20-1,few,CSARDHRGHGTEAFF,TGCAGTGCTAGAGATCACAGGGGGCATGGCACTGAAGCTTTCTTT
TRBJ2-3,TRBD2,13,TRBV20-1,.,CSAHGLVSDTQYF,TGCAGTGCCCACGGACTAGTCTCAGATACGCAGTATTTT
TRBJ1-1,.,14,TRBV7-3,.,CASSPLGTGADQIF,TGTGCCAGCAGCCCCTTAGGGACCGGGGCCGATCAAATCTTT
TRBJ1-2,TRBD1,14,TRBV5-1,few,CASAKTGGRDGYTF,TGCGCCAGCGCAAAGACAGGGGGTCGGGATGGCTACACCTTC
TRBJ2-1,.,17,TRBV20-1,many,CSAKQGAPSGRVNEQFF,TGCAGTGCTAAACAGGGGGCGCCTAGCGGGAGAGTCAATGAGCAGTTCTTC